One and the same sample provided the 6 T cell receptor beta chains below, sequenced in a study of human T cells and chemical hapten exposure (dated by TCRdb to the early 2020s). Library prep was done by RACE. The sample was run on a NextSeq 500. In-frame beta chains were kept once TCRdb had trimmed the public reads at Q25 with fastp and called clones with MiXCR. Every entry covers one CDR3 protein and lists the most common genes and DNA from its rows. This sample comprises around 340,000 distinct CDR3 sequences, about 7% of them detected only once. The top ten hold approximately 8.9% of the sample. The time point label, as the study defines it: patch test 1, 2 weeks after DPC sensitization. Sample treatment or condition, as interpreted from the label and publication: therapeutic diphenylcyclopropenone sensitization with weekly scalp DPC. Sample: whole blood, taken in connection with sensitization to the hapten diphenylcyclopropenone (DPC). The receptors come from a young woman with alopecia areata. Some clones in this sample may be carry-over from other donors' samples.

This clonotype came up many times. This chain connects TRBV4-1 to TRBJ2-1; 10 positions agree with TRBD1. Unmatched junction bases numbered 0, after V lost 3 bases and J lost 7 bases. The CDR3 is made up of 13 amino acids. Looked up from germline, CDR1 is MGHRA and CDR2 is YSYEKL. This chain's CDR3 is CASSQGQGNEQFF. Written as DNA, the CDR3 is TGCGCCAGCAGCCAGGGACAGGGGAATGAGCAGTTCTTC.

This rearrangement joins TRBV7-9 to TRBJ2-7; 7 nucleotides match TRBD2. The CDR3 extends over 13 amino acids. The V segment lost 1 base and the J segment 6 bases; nucleotides outside the gene matches: 3. Germline-derived CDR1 and CDR2 are SEHNR and FQNEAQ (reference sequence). CDR3: CASSLETGGEQYF. In DNA form, the CDR3 reads TGTGCCAGCAGCTTAGAAACGGGGGGCGAGCAGTACTTC.

In its sample, this clonotype was seen many times. The rearrangement links TRBV28 to TRBJ1-1; 8 bases are shared with TRBD1. With V trimmed by 4 bases and J by 4 bases, 2 bases remained unmatched. CDR1 and CDR2 from the germline V gene are MDHEN and SYDVKM. CDR3 size: 13 residues. The chain's CDR3 is CASSSGQGTEAFF. The CDR3 coding sequence is TGTGCCAGCAGTTCCGGACAGGGCACTGAAGCTTTCTTT.

The chain uses TRBV7-9 and TRBJ1-2, with no clear D. In germline, CDR1 is SEHNR, CDR2 FQNEAQ (reference sequence). V was pared by 9 bases and J by 0 bases, with 11 bases between. CDR3 size: 13 residues. The CDR3 sequence: CASSKPTNYGYTF. The CDR3 bases are TGTGCCAGTTCAAAACCGACTAACTATGGCTACACCTTC.

This clonotype occurred many times. The chain joins TRBV6-1 to TRBJ1-5; D is uncertain. V dropped 4 bases and J dropped 4 bases, with 8 bases sitting between them. This CDR3 region has 13 residues. CDR1 MNHNS and CDR2 SASEGT come from the germline V gene. CDR3 sequence: CASSGSGNQPQHF. DNA for the CDR3: TGTGCCAGCAGTGGTTCGGGGAATCAGCCCCAGCATTTT.

At least ten counts were recorded for this clonotype. The junction does not match germline at one end; this may be a read error. V usage is TRBV29-1 and J usage is TRBJ1-3; the D is unclear. Germline V gene sequence: CDR1 SQVTM, CDR2 ANQGSEA. CDR3 length equals 13 residues. The CDR3 DNA sequence: TGCAGCGTTGTCCAGATCTCTGGAAACACCATGTATTTT. It specifies CSVVQISGNTMYF.